The T cell receptor beta chain under discussion was sequenced for a study of shared clonotypes between healthy human individuals. Profiling relied on immunoSEQ multiplex PCR, and the TCRdb table lists in-frame clones only, not all of them. The table has about 2 million clones, about 95% seen once; the top ten hold roughly 0.13%. CDR3 length: 15 residues. Trimming cost V 6 bases and J 2 bases; bases outside gene matches: 6. CDR1 is SNHLY and CDR2 is FYNNEI in the germline V gene. This TCR was sampled from a man younger than 35 in good health. Sequences were obtained from naive CD4+ T cells sorted from blood. The subset is: CD45RA+ positively selected. This chain uses TRBV2 with TRBJ2-3; 9 bases are a match to TRBD1. In DNA form, the CDR3 reads TGTGCCAGCAGGAAGGACAGGGGTCCCACAGATACGCAGTATTTT. Translating gives CASRKDRGPTDTQYF.